Listed below are T cell receptor beta chains from one sample, sequenced in a study of CD8+ T cells in alopecia areata. The data were produced by immunoSEQ multiplex PCR, yet TCRdb's version contains in-frame clones alone and is incomplete. The profile shows some 110,000 clones, roughly two thirds of them singletons. The source material was CD4+ T cells sorted from blood. The receptors were gathered from a human donor in good health. The CDR3 runs from the conserved cysteine through the conserved F or W. A D gene is named only where the DNA matches it firmly. Clone size is stated in some rows and not others, as once, few, many or a class when expanded.

TRBJ2-3 NA TRBV7-2 NA TGTGCCAGCAGCAACCGGGGGGCGACAGATACGCAGTATTTT CASSNRGATDTQYF
TRBJ1-1 NA TRBV29-1 TRBD1 TGCAGCGTTGCTGACAGGGGTGATGAAGCTTTCTTT CSVADRGDEAFF
TRBJ2-7 few TRBV9 NA TGTGCCAGCAGCGTAGGCAGGGCTGGAGAGCAGTACTTC CASSVGRAGEQYF
TRBJ1-1 once TRBV6-5 NA TGTGCCAGCAGTACCCCGGGACGGATGAACACTGAAGCTTTCTTT CASSTPGRMNTEAFF
TRBJ1-4 once TRBV2 NA TGTGCCAGCAGGGGTAGGGACGGAACTAATGAAAAACTGTTTTTT CASRGRDGTNEKLFF
TRBJ2-5 NA TRBV30 TRBD2 TGTGCCTGGAGTACTAGCGGGGGCCAAGAGACCCAGTACTTC CAWSTSGGQETQYF
TRBJ1-2 NA TRBV6-6 NA TGTGCCAGCAGTTACGGGAGCGGACAGCCCCCGGGCTACACCTTC CASSYGSGQPPGYTF
TRBJ1-1 few TRBV5-1 NA TGCGCCAGCAGCCCCGACAGCAAGGAAGCTTTCTTT CASSPDSKEAFF
TRBJ2-5 NA TRBV9 NA TGTGCCAGCGGTCGGCCGGACCAAGAGACCCAGTACTTC CASGRPDQETQYF
TRBJ1-1 NA TRBV30 NA TGTGCCTGGAGTGTAGGCAGCCCAGGCGGAACTGAAGCTTTCTTT CAWSVGSPGGTEAFF
TRBJ1-4 few TRBV29-1 NA TGCAGCGTTGTAATAGGGTCCGGAGAAAAACTGTTTTTT CSVVIGSGEKLFF
TRBJ2-5 few TRBV9 NA TGTGCCAGCAGCGTGTCCGGGGGTTTACAAGAGACCCAGTACTTC CASSVSGGLQETQYF
TRBJ2-3 NA TRBV6-5 NA TGTGCCAGCAGTCGAAGCACAGATACGCAGTATTTT CASSRSTDTQYF
TRBJ2-1 few TRBV7-2 TRBD2 TGTGCCAGCAGCCGAACCGGGACTAGCAATGAGCAGTTCTTC CASSRTGTSNEQFF
TRBJ2-3 few TRBV7-9 NA TGTGCCAGCAGCCCTCGAGATACGCAGTATTTT CASSPRDTQYF
TRBJ2-1 NA TRBV29-1 NA TGCAGCGTTGAAGCGGGGAAGAATGAGCAGTTCTTC CSVEAGKNEQFF